This TCR beta chain was recovered during a study of blood T cell repertoires in COVID-19. Across the whole study: From T cells, B-cell-depleted T cells, or PBMCs came the material, which was cDNA or gDNA.

Original methodology: Nucleated cell counts were estimated from reference gene primer amplification. Assay: immunoSEQ multiplex PCR; the TCRdb copy retains only in-frame clones and omits some. The D gene and trimming were derived from the DNA, and the V and J assignments and clone size from that table. Here the sample spans 170,000 or so clones, around nine tenths being singletons. The CDR3 spans 12 residues. CDR1 and CDR2 (germline): MNHEY, SVGAGI. Trimming removed 6 bases at V and 4 bases at J, with 9 bases between. The sample was peripheral blood. The TCR comes from a woman aged 18-29 years who had recovered from COVID-19. The rearrangement joins TRBV6-5 to TRBJ1-1; D remains unclear. The CDR3 region is CASRPRGTEAFF. DNA of the CDR3: TGTGCCAGCAGACCCAGAGGCACTGAAGCTTTCTTT.